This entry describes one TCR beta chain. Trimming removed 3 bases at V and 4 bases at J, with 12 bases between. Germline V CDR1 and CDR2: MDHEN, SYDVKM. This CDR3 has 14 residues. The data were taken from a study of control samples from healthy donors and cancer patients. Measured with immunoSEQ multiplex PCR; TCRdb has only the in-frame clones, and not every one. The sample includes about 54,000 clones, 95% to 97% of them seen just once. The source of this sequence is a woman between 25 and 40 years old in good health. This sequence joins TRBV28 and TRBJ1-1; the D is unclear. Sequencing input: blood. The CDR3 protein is CASSFLRQVTEAFF. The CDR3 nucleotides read TGTGCCAGCAGTTTTTTAAGACAAGTCACTGAAGCTTTCTTT.